This T cell receptor (beta chain) was identified during a study of blood T cell repertoires in COVID-19. The overall study: Sample material is recorded as cDNA or gDNA derived from T cells, B-cell-depleted T cells, or PBMCs.

The CDR3 loop spans 16 amino acids. Germline V gives CDR1 SGDLS, CDR2 YYNGEE. Trimming removed 8 bases at V and 0 bases at J, with 18 bases between. TCRdb's copy holds only in-frame clones and misses some; the assay was immunoSEQ multiplex PCR. The data hold about 190,000 clones, with 80% to 90% observed a single time. The clonotype was recovered from a man aged 50 or older with active or convalescent COVID-19. The V and J genes are TRBV9 and TRBJ1-5; D may be TRBD1 (6 bases). The sequencing sample was made of peripheral blood. This CDR3 is CASFTPRGNSNQPQHF. The CDR3 nucleotides are TGTGCCAGTTTTACCCCCAGGGGAAATAGCAATCAGCCCCAGCATTTT.